This entry concerns a single T cell receptor beta chain. The treatment is: randomized to nivolumab then ipilimumab (arm A) or the reverse (arm B). No patient had prior DNA-damaging chemotherapy. Live CD3+CD8+ CD19− CD56− cells were sorted from PBMCs. This sample stems from a study of sequential checkpoint blockade in melanoma. The protocol was immunoSEQ multiplex PCR, while the TCRdb copy is restricted to in-frame clones and leaves out a portion. This sample carries approximately 15,000 clones, roughly three quarters of them seen once, and the ten largest clones take about an eighth. The source material was CD8+ T cells sorted from blood (inferred from file names), sampled from a patient given nivolumab and ipilimumab in sequence. This sequence originates from a human donor with melanoma.

DNA of the CDR3: TGCGCCAGCAGCCAAGAGGCCTCCTCCTACGAGCAGTACTTC. Amino acid sequence: CASSQEASSYEQYF. V and J are TRBV4-3 and TRBJ2-7; the D is unclear. This CDR3 has 14 amino acids. Trimming shortened V by 0 bases and J by 0 bases, and 6 bases separated the two germline ends. CDR1 and CDR2 (germline): LGHNA, YSLEER.